This entry lists 10 T cell receptor beta chains sequenced from one sample in a study of metastatic and nonmetastatic thyroid tumors. Patients underwent thyroid surgery, and none had received any treatment before it. With MiXCR, TCRdb called clones anew from the PCR reads. The sample carries 72,000 or so clones, around 19% recorded once. Sequencing used blood. The receptors derive from a female donor with papillary thyroid cancer or a benign thyroid nodule (not recorded which). Some clones in this sample may be carry-over from other donors' samples.

In this sample, this clone turned up many times. V is TRBV28 and J is TRBJ1-5; 8 bases align to TRBD1. Germline-derived CDR1 and CDR2 are MDHEN and SYDVKM. V gave up 4 bases and J gave up 6 bases; unmatched junction bases: 5. The CDR3 has 14 residues. CDR3: CASSYRGAVQPQHF. CDR3 nucleotide sequence: TGTGCCAGCAGTTACAGGGGGGCCGTTCAGCCCCAGCATTTT. The full variable domain, in which reference TRBV28 and TRBJ1-5 provide the parts outside the CDR3, is DVKVTQSSRYLVKRTGEKVFLECVQDMDHENMFWYRQDPGLGLRLIYFSYDVKMKEKGDIPEGYSVSREKKERFSLILESASTNQTSMYLCASSYRGAVQPQHFGDGTRLSIL.

This clone was detected a few times. This CDR3 reads CASSIPGRNNEQFF. In DNA, the CDR3 is TGTGCCAGTAGTATTCCAGGACGGAACAATGAGCAGTTCTTC. V usage is TRBV19 and J usage is TRBJ2-1, with unresolved D. Trimming pared 3 bases from V and 5 bases from J, leaving 11 bases between. This CDR3 has 14 amino acids. Germline values: CDR1 LNHDA, CDR2 SQIVND (reference sequence). The full variable domain, completed using reference TRBV19 and TRBJ2-1, is DGGITQSPKYLFRKEGQNVTLSCEQNLNHDAMYWYRQDPGQGLRLIYYSQIVNDFQKGDIAEGYSVSREKKESFPLTVTSAQKNPTAFYLCASSIPGRNNEQFFGPGTRLTVL.

This clone came up many times. Since a much larger clone is just one base distant, this may be a read error. The same CDR3 also results from other DNA sequences found in this sample. This sequence joins TRBV4-1 and TRBJ2-2, with 9 bases aligning to TRBD1. Germline CDR1 MGHRA, CDR2 YSYEKL. V dropped 4 bases and J dropped 5; count of bases not matched to a gene: 8. The CDR3 length is 16 residues. The CDR3 reads CASSRTGQGETGELFF. Written as DNA, the CDR3 is TGCGCCAGCAGCCGAACGGGACAGGGTGAGACCGGGGAGCTGTTTTTT.

This clone was seen a few times. The rearrangement uses TRBV6-1 and TRBJ1-5; D is possibly TRBD1 (6 bases). Germline loops: CDR1 MNHNS, CDR2 SASEGT. This CDR3 has 15 residues. The V gene lost 6 bases and the J gene lost 5 bases, with 17 bases spanning the gap. In nucleotides, the CDR3 is TGTGCCAGCAGCGGGGGAACGACAGGTCATCAGCCCCAGCATTTT. Translation: CASSGGTTGHQPQHF.

In its sample, this clone was seen many times. This may arise from a read error, as a much more abundant clone is one base away. This rearrangement joins TRBV6-1 to TRBJ1-1, with 7 bases that match TRBD1. V trimming: 5 bases; J trimming: 7 bases; junction bases outside the gene matches: 10. The CDR3 is made up of 14 amino acids. The V gene's germline CDR1 is MNHNS and CDR2 SASEGT. CDR3 bases: TGTGCCAGCAGTTCCCGCGGGACAGTTCATGAAGCTTTCTTT. This gives the protein CASSSRGTVHEAFF.

Many counts were recorded for this clone. The chain employs TRBV27 and TRBJ1-2; 7 nucleotides agree with TRBD1. The CDR3 covers 14 residues. The V segment lost 8 bases and the J segment 2 bases; nucleotides outside the gene matches: 8. Germline V lookup: CDR1 MNHEY, CDR2 SMNVEV (reference sequence). The CDR3 spells CASRPGGANYGYTF. As DNA, the CDR3 is TGTGCCAGCCGCCCAGGGGGTGCCAACTATGGCTACACCTTC.

V usage is TRBV20-1 and J usage is TRBJ1-3; a weak D match, TRBD1 (6 bases). Germline values: CDR1 DFQATT, CDR2 SNEGSKA (reference sequence). CDR3 length equals 14 residues. With 5 bases removed from V and 0 bases from J, the gap between germline ends came to 11 bases. The CDR3 nucleotides are TGCAGTGCTCTCGGACAGAGCTCTGGAAACACCATATATTTT. Protein: CSALGQSSGNTIYF.

This clone was counted a few times. A much larger clone lies a single base off, so this may be a read error. This same CDR3 is encoded by further DNA sequences in the sample. CDR3 sequence reads: CSPSVIAGAGGLDTQYF. The CDR3 DNA reads TGCAGTCCATCCGTGATAGCGGGAGCCGGGGGGTTAGATACGCAGTATTTT. V usage is TRBV29-1 and J usage is TRBJ2-3; 9 bases are shared with TRBD2. Per germline, CDR1 SQVTM and CDR2 ANQGSEA. The CDR3 is 17 residues long.

This clone has at least ten counts. V and J are TRBV20-1 and TRBJ2-7; 10 bases agree with TRBD2. The V gene end was trimmed by 1 base and the J gene end by 5 bases; junction bases not matched to a gene: 5. The CDR3 sequence is 14 residues long. Germline V gene sequence: CDR1 DFQATT, CDR2 SNEGSKA (reference sequence). CDR3 sequence: CSARVTSGNDEQYF. The CDR3, as DNA: TGCAGTGCTAGAGTTACTAGCGGGAACGACGAGCAGTACTTC.

The table lists this clone with many counts. J is TRBJ1-2 and V is TRBV11-2, with D perhaps TRBD1 (5 bases). V dropped 1 base and J dropped 4 bases, with 10 bases sitting between them. Germline values: CDR1 SGHAT, CDR2 FQNNGV. The CDR3 extends over 14 amino acids. The DNA for the CDR3 is TGTGCCAGCAGCTTAGCAGGGTATGGCTATGGCTACACCTTC. Its protein is CASSLAGYGYGYTF.